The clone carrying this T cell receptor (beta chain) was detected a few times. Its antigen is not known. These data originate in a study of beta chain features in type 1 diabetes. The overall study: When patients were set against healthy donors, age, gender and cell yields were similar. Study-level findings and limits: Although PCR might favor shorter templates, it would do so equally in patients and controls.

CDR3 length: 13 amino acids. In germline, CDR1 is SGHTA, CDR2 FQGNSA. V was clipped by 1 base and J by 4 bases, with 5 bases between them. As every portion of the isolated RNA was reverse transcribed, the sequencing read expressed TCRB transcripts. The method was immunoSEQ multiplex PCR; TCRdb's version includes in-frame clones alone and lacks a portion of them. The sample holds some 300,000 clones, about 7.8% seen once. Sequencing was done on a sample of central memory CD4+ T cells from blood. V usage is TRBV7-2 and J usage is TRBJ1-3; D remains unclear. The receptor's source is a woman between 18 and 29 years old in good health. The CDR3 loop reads CASSLVGGNTIYF. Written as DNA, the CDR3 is TGTGCCAGCAGCTTAGTGGGGGGAAACACCATATATTTT.